The TCR beta chain described here comes from a study of blood T cell repertoires in COVID-19. Across the whole study: Samples taken during acute and convalescent COVID-19 were collected in the United States, Italy and Spain.

Losses at the gene ends were 8 bases for V and 4 bases for J; bases not matched to a gene: 9. The CDR3 is 14 residues long. CDR1 and CDR2 from the germline V gene are MDHEN and SYDVKM. Original processing methods: The authors estimated nucleated cell counts from reference gene primer amplification. TCRdb keeps only in-frame clones here, not all; method: immunoSEQ multiplex PCR. V, J and clone size derive from that table, while D and trimming were established from the DNA sequence. This table holds about 190,000 clones, roughly 84% found once. This TCR came from a woman aged 25 to 39 who had recovered from COVID-19. V and J are TRBV28 and TRBJ2-7; 9 nucleotides line up with TRBD1. What was sequenced was PBMCs or T cells enriched from blood (not recorded which). The CDR3 DNA reads as TGTGCCAGCGGAGCCACAGGGGGCCTGTACGAGCAGTACTTC. Translated, it gives CASGATGGLYEQYF. Combining the CDR3 with reference TRBV28 and TRBJ2-7 gives the whole variable domain DVKVTQSSRYLVKRTGEKVFLECVQDMDHENMFWYRQDPGLGLRLIYFSYDVKMKEKGDIPEGYSVSREKKERFSLILESASTNQTSMYLCASGATGGLYEQYFGPGTRLTVT.